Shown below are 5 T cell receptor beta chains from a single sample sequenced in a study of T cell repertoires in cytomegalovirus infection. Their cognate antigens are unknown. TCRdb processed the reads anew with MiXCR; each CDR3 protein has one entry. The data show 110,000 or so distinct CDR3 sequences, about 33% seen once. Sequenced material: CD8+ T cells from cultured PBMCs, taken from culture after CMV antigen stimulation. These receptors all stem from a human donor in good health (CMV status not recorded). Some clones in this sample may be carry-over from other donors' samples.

Here the CDR3 reads CASSTHRGQETQYF. The DNA for the CDR3 is TGTGCCAGCAGTACCCACAGGGGCCAAGAGACCCAGTACTTC. The chain joins TRBV6-2 or TRBV6-3 to TRBJ2-5; 7 bases match TRBD1. V shed 5 bases, J shed 1 base, and the junction held 4 bases outside the gene matches. The CDR3 contains 14 residues. Germline V gene data show CDR1 as MNHEY and CDR2 as SVGEGT.

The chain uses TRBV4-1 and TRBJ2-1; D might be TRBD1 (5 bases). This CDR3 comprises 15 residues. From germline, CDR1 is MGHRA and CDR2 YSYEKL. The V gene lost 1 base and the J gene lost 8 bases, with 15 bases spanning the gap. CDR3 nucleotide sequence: TGCGCCAGCAGCCAAGGTTGGGGCTGGATGGATGAGCAGTTCTTC. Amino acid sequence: CASSQGWGWMDEQFF.

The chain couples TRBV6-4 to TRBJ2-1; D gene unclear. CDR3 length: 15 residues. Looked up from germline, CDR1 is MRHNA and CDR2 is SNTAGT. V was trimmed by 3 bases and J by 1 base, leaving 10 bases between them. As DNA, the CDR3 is TGTGCCAGCAGTGAGGGCAGGAATTCCTACAATGAGCAGTTCTTC. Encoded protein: CASSEGRNSYNEQFF.

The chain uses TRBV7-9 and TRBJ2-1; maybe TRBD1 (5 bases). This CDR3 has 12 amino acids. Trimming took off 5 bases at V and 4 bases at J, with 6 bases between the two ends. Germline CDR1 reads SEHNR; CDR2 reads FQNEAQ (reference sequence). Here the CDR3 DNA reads TGTGCCAGCAGCGACAGTTACAATGAGCAGTTCTTC. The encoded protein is CASSDSYNEQFF.

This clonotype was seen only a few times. The CDR3 reads CASSQEDNRYEQYF. The CDR3 DNA reads as TGCGCCAGCAGCCAAGAGGATAATCGCTACGAGCAGTACTTC. The chain carries TRBV4-1 and TRBJ2-7; D is uncertain. This CDR3 spans 14 amino acids. The germline V and J ends were trimmed by 0 bases and 3 bases, with 9 bases remaining between them. Germline V lookup: CDR1 MGHRA, CDR2 YSYEKL.